This is a list of T cell receptor beta chains from one sample in a study of regulatory T cells in long-lasting Graves disease. TCRdb fed the multiplex PCR reads into MiXCR, producing one record per CDR3 protein. The sample holds 350,000 to 550,000 distinct CDR3 sequences, around 15% seen once. This sample was also put to use in a study of T cells in Graves' hyperthyroidism and ophthalmopathy.

Sequenced here: peripheral blood mononuclear cells (PBMCs), sampled at new diagnosis, from a patient treated with antithyroid drugs. These receptors were obtained from a woman aged 45-60 years with Graves disease. Both conserved end residues are part of each CDR3. D genes are given only for firm matches.

TRBV7-6 | NA | CASSLRVTGAVDTDTQYF
TRBV12-3/TRBV12-4 | NA | CASSLLHTYEQYF
TRBV12-3/TRBV12-4 | NA | CASSRGIPNYGYTF
TRBV9 | NA | CASSVGAAETDTQYF
TRBV10-3 | NA | CAISETRDTNTEAFF
TRBV6-1 | NA | CASSAAGGREQYF
TRBV19 | TRBD1 | CATSTGTGENQPQHF
TRBV20-1 | NA | CSAEISMNTEAFF
TRBV3-1 | TRBD1 | CASKPRDRDGYTF
TRBV9 | NA | CASSGQPGAEAFF
TRBV24-1 | TRBD1 | CATSDFFRGGRTDTQYF
TRBV20-1 | TRBD2 | CSYPQGLALETDTQYF
TRBV6-1 | NA | CASSDRGAQYEQYF
TRBV7-6 | NA | CASSYGQTPNEKLFF
TRBV6-2/TRBV6-3 | TRBD1 | CASSYSGTGSGTGELFF
TRBV19 | NA | CASSTWDGSGNTIYF
TRBV5-6 | TRBD1 | CASSPSDRVETQYF
TRBV7-8 | NA | CASSLGILMGYEQYF
TRBV2 | TRBD2 | CASLPPAGGGQETQYF
TRBV5-1 | TRBD2 | CASSAESGTYNEQFF
TRBV29-1 | NA | CSVTPGVEAEAFF
TRBV12-3/TRBV12-4 | TRBD1 | CASAQQGYEQFF
TRBV28 | NA | CASSSLDKLNEQFF
TRBV28 | TRBD2 | CASETSGRVYEQYF
TRBV2 | NA | CASSEATVNSPLHF
TRBV12-3/TRBV12-4 | NA | CASSLARPVYEQYF
TRBV7-9 | NA | CASRGLSTEAFF
TRBV25-1 | NA | CASSEGHRNTGELFF
TRBV24-1 | NA | CATIGGSGELFF
TRBV11-2 | TRBD2 | CATHGGSPGLAGGRQFF
TRBV2 | NA | CASSPDGGGDQPQHF
TRBV5-1 | TRBD2 | CASSLSGRGVDGELFF
TRBV19 | NA | CASSPPGHPFYGYTF
TRBV19 | TRBD1 | CASSVDRARDTQYF
TRBV6-9 | TRBD2 | CASSYTSDETQYF
TRBV7-7 | TRBD2 | CASSLGASGDYEQYF
TRBV6-5 | TRBD2 | CASSYFLAGGPELYEQYF
TRBV7-9 | NA | CASSLVEVSHIQYF
TRBV4-1 | TRBD2 | CASSQDLGLATAQYF
TRBV2 | NA | CASSEFWTTGAIEAFF
TRBV27 | TRBD2 | CASRFRPLAGDIGGSTDTQYF
TRBV29-1 | TRBD1 | CSATGQGNTGELFF